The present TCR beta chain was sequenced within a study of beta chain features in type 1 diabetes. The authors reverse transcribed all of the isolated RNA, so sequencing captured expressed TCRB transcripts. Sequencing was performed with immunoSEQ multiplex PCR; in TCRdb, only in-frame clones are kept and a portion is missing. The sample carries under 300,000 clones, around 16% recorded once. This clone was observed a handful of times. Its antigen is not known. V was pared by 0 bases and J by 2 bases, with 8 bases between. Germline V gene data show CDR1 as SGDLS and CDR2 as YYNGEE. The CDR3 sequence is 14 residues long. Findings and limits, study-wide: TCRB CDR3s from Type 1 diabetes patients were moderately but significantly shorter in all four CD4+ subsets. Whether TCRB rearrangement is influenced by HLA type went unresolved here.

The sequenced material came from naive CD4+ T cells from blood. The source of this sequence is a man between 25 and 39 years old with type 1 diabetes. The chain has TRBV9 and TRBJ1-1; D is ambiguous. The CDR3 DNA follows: TGTGCCAGCAGCGTAGAGGCGGGAAACACTGAAGCTTTCTTT. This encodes CASSVEAGNTEAFF.